These 28 T cell receptor beta chains were sequenced from one sample in a study of shared clonotypes between healthy human individuals (dated by TCRdb to about 2020). Receptor libraries were prepared by the immunoSEQ multiplex PCR assay. TCRdb retrieved this table from immuneACCESS and kept in-frame rearrangements only. Not all clones are present; in checked studies, unresolved V genes account for under half, and no reason is known for the remainder. In this sample the table shows approximately 590,000 clones, about 95% of which occur a single time. The ten largest account for 0.11% of the sample. CD8 naive samples were obtained by positive selection for CCR7 among CD45RO-negative cells, yielding a CD45RA+CCR7+ population from which TemRA cells were excluded. Sequencing was performed on naive CD8+ T cells sorted from blood. The meaning of the sample's cell subset or site label: CD45RA+CCR7+. The receptors were gathered from a woman in her 30s in good health.

CDR3 sequence: CASSLGGDQPQHF. CDR3 coding DNA: TGTGCCAGCAGTCTGGGGGGAGATCAGCCCCAGCATTTT. The chain couples TRBV27 to TRBJ1-5; perhaps TRBD1 as D (5 bases). The CDR3 sequence is 13 residues long. Trimming cost V 5 bases and J 5 bases, with 10 bases left between them. Looked up from germline, CDR1 is MNHEY and CDR2 is SMNVEV (reference sequence).

V gene TRBV4-2 combines with J gene TRBJ1-3, with D uncertain. CDR1 and CDR2 from the germline V gene are LGHNA and YNFKEQ. The ends were cut back, 0 bases at V and 6 bases at J, with 9 bases in the middle. This CDR3 contains 14 residues. The CDR3 reads CASSQERGLNTIYF. CDR3 sequence (DNA): TGTGCCAGCAGCCAAGAGCGCGGCTTAAACACCATATATTTT.

Comment on this clone: Different DNA sequences within this sample yield the same CDR3. In DNA form, the CDR3 reads TGTGCCAGCAGTTCTCGGGACAGGGTCTACGAGCAGTACTTC. It translates to CASSSRDRVYEQYF. This chain joins TRBV28 and TRBJ2-7, with 9 bases matching TRBD1. The CDR3 totals 14 residues. Germline values: CDR1 MDHEN, CDR2 SYDVKM. Trimming took 4 bases from V and 3 from J; bases not matched to a gene: 4. The full variable domain, rest sourced from reference TRBV28 and TRBJ2-7, is DVKVTQSSRYLVKRTGEKVFLECVQDMDHENMFWYRQDPGLGLRLIYFSYDVKMKEKGDIPEGYSVSREKKERFSLILESASTNQTSMYLCASSSRDRVYEQYFGPGTRLTVT.

As to this clone: The sample carries other DNA sequences with the same CDR3. The chain uses TRBV5-1 and TRBJ1-1, with TRBD1 identical over 7 bases. Trimming cost V 4 bases and J 1 base; bases outside gene matches: 10. The germline V gene encodes CDR1 SGHRS and CDR2 YFSETQ. The CDR3 loop spans 16 amino acids. CDR3 protein: CASSARRQGPNTEAFF. The CDR3 DNA sequence: TGCGCCAGCAGCGCCCGTCGACAGGGACCGAACACTGAAGCTTTCTTT.

The CDR3 DNA reads as TGTGCCAGCAGCTTACGGGTCTACGAGCAGTACTTC. Protein: CASSLRVYEQYF. This chain joins TRBV5-8 and TRBJ2-7; D gene ambiguous. The V gene lost 2 bases and the J gene lost 3 bases, with 6 bases spanning the gap. The CDR3 is 12 amino acids. From germline, CDR1 is SGHTS and CDR2 YDEGEE.

The chain recombines TRBV7-9 with TRBJ1-1; 7 nucleotides match TRBD1. CDR3 length: 12 residues. The V gene's germline CDR1 is SEHNR and CDR2 FQNEAQ (reference sequence). The trim removed 3 bases at V and 8 bases at J, leaving 3 bases unmatched. The CDR3 region is CASSFGTAEAFF. In DNA, the CDR3 is TGTGCCAGCAGCTTCGGGACAGCAGAAGCTTTCTTT.

The gene calls are TRBV14 and TRBJ1-6; the D gene is possibly TRBD1 (5 bases). The CDR3 consists of 16 residues. Germline CDR1 and CDR2: SGHDN and FVKESK. The V and J ends lost 5 bases and 0 bases respectively, with 11 bases between them. The CDR3 DNA is TGTGCCAGCAGCGGGGGGAGGAGCTCCTATAATTCACCCCTCCACTTT. Translating gives CASSGGRSSYNSPLHF.

V and J are TRBV11-2 and TRBJ2-5; possibly TRBD1 for D (5 bases). The V gene's germline CDR1 is SGHAT and CDR2 FQNNGV. CDR3 length equals 14 residues. Trimming left V 5 bases short and J 1 base short, with 11 bases between. This chain's CDR3 is CASSPLGAQETQYF. The CDR3 nucleotides are TGTGCCAGCAGCCCCCTAGGGGCCCAAGAGACCCAGTACTTC. The full variable domain, in which reference TRBV11-2 and TRBJ2-5 provide the parts outside the CDR3, is EAGVAQSPRYKIIEKRQSVAFWCNPISGHATLYWYQQILGQGPKLLIQFQNNGVVDDSQLPKDRFSAERLKGVDSTLKIQPAKLEDSAVYLCASSPLGAQETQYFGPGTRLLVL.

This clone was counted between two and nine times. This sequence joins TRBV2 and TRBJ1-2, with 7 bases identical to TRBD1. CDR3 length equals 14 residues. The trim removed 5 bases at V and 3 bases at J, leaving 6 bases unmatched. The germline CDR1 and CDR2 sequences are SNHLY and FYNNEI. Here the CDR3 reads CASSLDREYYGYTF. CDR3 in DNA: TGTGCCAGCAGTCTTGACAGGGAGTACTATGGCTACACCTTC.

The gene calls are TRBV28 and TRBJ1-1; D is possibly TRBD1 (5 bases). This CDR3 contains 13 residues. The V and J ends lost 5 bases and 5 bases respectively, with 12 bases between them. Germline V gene lookup returns CDR1 MDHEN and CDR2 SYDVKM. The CDR3: CASSEEGETEAFF. The CDR3 DNA sequence: TGTGCCAGCAGTGAGGAAGGGGAAACTGAAGCTTTCTTT.

V usage is TRBV11-2 and J usage is TRBJ2-1; D might be TRBD2 (6 bases). The CDR3 runs to 17 residues. V was cut by 5 bases and J by 0 bases, with 17 bases left in between. CDR1 and CDR2 (germline): SGHAT, FQNNGV. In DNA form, the CDR3 reads TGTGCCAGCAGCGGTCCCTTAGCCGGGAGCTCCTACAATGAGCAGTTCTTC. Protein: CASSGPLAGSSYNEQFF.

V is TRBV6-4 and J is TRBJ2-1; the match to TRBD2 covers 10 bases. Germline lookup yields CDR1 MRHNA and CDR2 SNTAGT. The J segment lost 5 bases and the V segment lost 3 bases, leaving 13 bases of the junction unmatched. CDR3 length: 18 residues. CDR3 DNA: TGTGCCAGCAGTGATGAGGAGGAGCGGGAGGGCTTTCACAATGAGCAGTTCTTC. This translates into CASSDEEEREGFHNEQFF.

The chain joins TRBV7-8 to TRBJ2-5; TRBD2 might be the D (7 bases). Germline loops: CDR1 SGHVS, CDR2 FQNEAQ. The CDR3 length is 16 residues. Trimming took off 5 bases at V and 5 bases at J, with 21 bases between the two ends. DNA of the CDR3: TGTGCCAGCAGCCTAGGGGGGGAGGGCCTAGGGGAGACCCAGTACTTC. Translation gives CASSLGGEGLGETQYF.

The genes are TRBV7-8 and TRBJ2-1; D is unresolved. V was shortened by 7 bases and J by 2 bases, with 18 bases between the two germline ends. Germline CDR1 SGHVS, CDR2 FQNEAQ. The CDR3 spans 16 residues. CDR3 sequence reads: CASTIRVERAYNEQFF. CDR3 sequence (DNA): TGTGCCAGCACGATTCGGGTGGAGAGAGCCTACAATGAGCAGTTCTTC. The full variable domain, with the rest looked up from reference TRBV7-8 and TRBJ2-1, is GAGVSQSPRYKVAKRGQDVALRCDPISGHVSLFWYQQALGQGPEFLTYFQNEAQLDKSGLPSDRFFAERPEGSVSTLKIQRTQQEDSAVYLCASTIRVERAYNEQFFGPGTRLTVL.

This sequence joins TRBV7-9 and TRBJ2-7; no clear D. V lost 3 bases and J lost 4, with 16 bases in between. The germline CDR1 and CDR2 sequences are SEHNR and FQNEAQ (reference sequence). The CDR3 sequence is 15 residues long. The CDR3 DNA follows: TGTGCCAGCAGCTTCTCGGAAGGGCGGATTTACGAGCAGTACTTC. It encodes CASSFSEGRIYEQYF.

The V and J genes are TRBV4-1 and TRBJ2-1; D is perhaps TRBD2 (6 bases). The germline V and J ends were trimmed by 4 bases and 7 bases, with 11 bases remaining between them. The CDR3 sequence is 13 residues long. In germline, CDR1 is MGHRA, CDR2 YSYEKL. This chain's CDR3 is CASSLRELNEQFF. CDR3 bases: TGCGCCAGCAGCCTCCGGGAGCTAAATGAGCAGTTCTTC.

J is TRBJ1-1 and V is TRBV28; tentatively, D is TRBD1 (6 bases). V lost 7 bases to trimming and J lost 3 bases, with 15 bases between them. From germline, CDR1 is MDHEN and CDR2 SYDVKM. There are 14 residues in the CDR3. The CDR3 nucleotides are TGTGCCAGCACCTCGACAGGCCACGACACTGAAGCTTTCTTT. Encoded protein: CASTSTGHDTEAFF.

This chain connects TRBV19 to TRBJ1-3; D unresolved. The CDR3 contains 15 residues. The V end lost 7 bases, the J end lost 2 bases, and 15 bases lay between the germline ends. Germline V gene sequence: CDR1 LNHDA, CDR2 SQIVND (reference sequence). The CDR3: CASTPTQSAGNTIYF. The CDR3 DNA sequence: TGTGCCAGTACCCCGACCCAGAGCGCTGGAAACACCATATATTTT.

This chain joins TRBV29-1 and TRBJ2-5, with a weak D call TRBD1 (5 bases). Germline CDR1 SQVTM, CDR2 ANQGSEA. Trimming removed 6 bases from V and 2 bases from J, with 13 bases in between. The CDR3 sequence is 13 residues long. The CDR3: CSVTEPLQETQYF. The CDR3 DNA follows: TGCAGCGTGACAGAACCCTTACAAGAGACCCAGTACTTC.

This chain connects TRBV9 to TRBJ1-2, with D hard to call. Per germline, CDR1 SGDLS and CDR2 YYNGEE. V was pared by 3 bases and J by 8 bases, with 5 bases between. This CDR3 spans 10 amino acids. CDR3 sequence (DNA): TGTGCCAGCAGCGGCCTGGGCTACACCTTC. This codes for CASSGLGYTF.

Comment on this clone: Different DNA sequences within this sample yield the same CDR3. This rearrangement joins TRBV28 to TRBJ1-1; D uncertain. The CDR3 covers 13 residues. Trimming removed 3 bases from V and 4 bases from J, with 9 bases in between. The germline CDR1 and CDR2 sequences are MDHEN and SYDVKM. CDR3 nucleotide sequence: TGTGCCAGCAGTTTCGGGGTTGGCACTGAAGCTTTCTTT. This encodes CASSFGVGTEAFF. Using reference TRBV28 and TRBJ1-1 for the parts outside the CDR3, the full variable domain is DVKVTQSSRYLVKRTGEKVFLECVQDMDHENMFWYRQDPGLGLRLIYFSYDVKMKEKGDIPEGYSVSREKKERFSLILESASTNQTSMYLCASSFGVGTEAFFGQGTRLTVV.

CDR3 coding DNA: TGTGCCAGCAGCGTGAGGGGGTACACCGGGGAGCTGTTTTTT. It is translated as CASSVRGYTGELFF. The rearrangement links TRBV9 to TRBJ2-2, with a tentative D call TRBD1 (6 bases). CDR3 length: 14 amino acids. Germline CDR1 is SGDLS and CDR2 is YYNGEE. The V end was cut by 2 bases, the J end by 3 bases, with 8 bases between.

This chain links TRBV5-5 with TRBJ1-5, with a possible D match to TRBD1 (6 bases). The CDR3 totals 15 residues. Trimming pared 3 bases from V and 4 bases from J, leaving 14 bases between. Germline CDR1 reads SGHKS; CDR2 reads YYEKEE (reference sequence). Here the CDR3 DNA reads TGTGCCAGCAGCTCATTAGGACAGTTAAATCAGCCCCAGCATTTT. Translation gives CASSSLGQLNQPQHF.

This chain joins TRBV10-3 and TRBJ2-3, with 7 bases identical to TRBD2. Trimming removed 6 bases from V and 1 base from J; junction bases left unmatched: 4. From germline, CDR1 is ENHRY and CDR2 SYGVKD. This CDR3 comprises 14 residues. The CDR3 region is CAIRDSGRTDTQYF. For the CDR3, the DNA is TGTGCCATCAGGGATAGCGGGCGCACAGATACGCAGTATTTT.

This chain connects TRBV6-5 to TRBJ2-7; 8 bases align to TRBD2. J lost 3 bases, V lost 4 bases, and 11 bases had no gene match. The CDR3 length is 16 residues. Looked up from germline, CDR1 is MNHEY and CDR2 is SVGAGI. CDR3 bases: TGTGCCAGCAGTTTTTACGGGGGGGGAGTACTCTACGAGCAGTACTTC. This encodes CASSFYGGGVLYEQYF.

This clone occurred once. The rearrangement joins TRBV14 to TRBJ2-2; D call uncertain. V shed 4 bases and J shed 7 bases, with 13 bases lying between them. This CDR3 region has 14 residues. Germline V gene sequence: CDR1 SGHDN, CDR2 FVKESK. In DNA, the CDR3 is TGTGCCAGCAGCCCCTGGTTGTCTGGCGGGGAGCTGTTTTTT. Translating gives CASSPWLSGGELFF.

V is TRBV11-1 and J is TRBJ1-1; no clear D gene. V lost 4 bases and J 0 bases, leaving 12 bases between the germline ends. This CDR3 contains 15 residues. Germline V gene data show CDR1 as SGHAT and CDR2 as FQDESV (reference sequence). CDR3 residues: CASSSPWPLNTEAFF. DNA for the CDR3: TGTGCCAGCAGCTCTCCCTGGCCCCTGAACACTGAAGCTTTCTTT.

The chain employs TRBV27 and TRBJ2-3, with D unresolved. V lost 5 bases, J lost 0 bases, and 18 bases lay in between. Looked up from germline, CDR1 is MNHEY and CDR2 is SMNVEV (reference sequence). The CDR3 is 17 residues long. The CDR3 nucleotides are TGTGCCAGCAGTCACAAGGCCCCGGGCCACAGCACAGATACGCAGTATTTT. As protein: CASSHKAPGHSTDTQYF.